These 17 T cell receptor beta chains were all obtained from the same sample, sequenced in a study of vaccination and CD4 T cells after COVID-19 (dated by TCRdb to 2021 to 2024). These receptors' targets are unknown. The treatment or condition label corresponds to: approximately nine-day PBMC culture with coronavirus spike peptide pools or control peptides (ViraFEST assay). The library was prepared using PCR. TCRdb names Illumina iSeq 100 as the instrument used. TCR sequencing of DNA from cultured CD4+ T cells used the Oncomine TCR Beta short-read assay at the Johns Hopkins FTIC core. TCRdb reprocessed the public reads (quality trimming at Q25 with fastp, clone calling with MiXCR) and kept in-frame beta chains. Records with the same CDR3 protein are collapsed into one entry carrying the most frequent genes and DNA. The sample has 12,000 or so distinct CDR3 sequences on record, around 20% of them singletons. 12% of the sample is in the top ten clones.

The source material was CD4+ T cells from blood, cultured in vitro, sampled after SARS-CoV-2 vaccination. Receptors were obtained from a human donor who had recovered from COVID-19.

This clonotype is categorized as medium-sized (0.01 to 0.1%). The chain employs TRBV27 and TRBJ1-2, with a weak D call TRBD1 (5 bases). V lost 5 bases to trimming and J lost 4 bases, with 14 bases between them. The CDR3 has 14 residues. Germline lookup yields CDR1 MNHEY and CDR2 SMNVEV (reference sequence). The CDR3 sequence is CASSIAGRGYGYTF. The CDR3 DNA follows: TGTGCCAGCAGTATTGCAGGGAGGGGCTATGGCTACACCTTC.

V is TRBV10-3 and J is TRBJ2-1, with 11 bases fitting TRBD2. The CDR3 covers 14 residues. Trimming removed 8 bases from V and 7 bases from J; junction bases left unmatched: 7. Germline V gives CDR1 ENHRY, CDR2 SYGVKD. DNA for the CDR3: TGTGCCATCGCCACTAGCGGGAGCAGAAATGAGCAGTTCTTC. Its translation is CAIATSGSRNEQFF.

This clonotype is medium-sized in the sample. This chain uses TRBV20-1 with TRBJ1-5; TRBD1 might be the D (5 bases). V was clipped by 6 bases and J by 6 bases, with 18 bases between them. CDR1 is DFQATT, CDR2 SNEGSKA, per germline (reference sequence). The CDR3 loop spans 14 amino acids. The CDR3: CSAKRAWGRQPQHF. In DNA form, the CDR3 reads TGCAGTGCAAAGAGGGCGTGGGGCCGTCAGCCCCAGCATTTT.

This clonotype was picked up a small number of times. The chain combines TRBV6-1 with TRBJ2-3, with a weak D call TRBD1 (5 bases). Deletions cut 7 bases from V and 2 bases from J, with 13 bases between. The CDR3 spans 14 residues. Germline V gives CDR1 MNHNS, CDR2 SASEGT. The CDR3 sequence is CASNLGADTDTQYF. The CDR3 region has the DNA TGTGCCAGCAACCTAGGGGCTGACACAGATACGCAGTATTTT.

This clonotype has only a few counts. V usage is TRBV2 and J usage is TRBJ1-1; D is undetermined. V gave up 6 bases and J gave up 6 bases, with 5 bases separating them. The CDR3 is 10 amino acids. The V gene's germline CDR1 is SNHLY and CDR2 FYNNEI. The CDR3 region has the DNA TGTGCCAGCAGCGCCCCTGAAGCTTTCTTT. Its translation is CASSAPEAFF.

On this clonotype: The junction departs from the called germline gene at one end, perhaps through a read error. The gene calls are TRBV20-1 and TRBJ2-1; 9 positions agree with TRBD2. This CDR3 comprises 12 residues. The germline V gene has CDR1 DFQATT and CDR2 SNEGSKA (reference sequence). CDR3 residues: CSARDTPAGGPF. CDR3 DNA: TGCAGTGCTAGAGATACCCCGGCGGGAGGGCCCTTC.

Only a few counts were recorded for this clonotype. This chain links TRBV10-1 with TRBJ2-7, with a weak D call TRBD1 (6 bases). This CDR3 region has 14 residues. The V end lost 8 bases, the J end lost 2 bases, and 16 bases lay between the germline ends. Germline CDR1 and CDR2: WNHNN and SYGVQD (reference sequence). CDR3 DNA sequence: TGCGCCAGCCCGAATGACAGGCCAACCTACGAGCAGTACTTC. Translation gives CASPNDRPTYEQYF.

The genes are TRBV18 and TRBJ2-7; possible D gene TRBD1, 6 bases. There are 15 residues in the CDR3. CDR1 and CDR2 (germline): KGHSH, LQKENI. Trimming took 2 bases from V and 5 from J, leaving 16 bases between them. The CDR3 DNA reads TGTGCCAGCTCACCATCCGGGACAAACGCCAACGAGCAGTACTTC. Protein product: CASSPSGTNANEQYF.

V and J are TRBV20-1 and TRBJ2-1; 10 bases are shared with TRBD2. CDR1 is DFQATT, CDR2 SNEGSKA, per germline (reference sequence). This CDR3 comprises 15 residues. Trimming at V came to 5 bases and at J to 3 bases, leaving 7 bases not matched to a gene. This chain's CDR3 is CSAALAGVLYNEQFF. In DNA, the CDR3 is TGCAGTGCTGCGCTAGCGGGAGTACTCTACAATGAGCAGTTCTTC.

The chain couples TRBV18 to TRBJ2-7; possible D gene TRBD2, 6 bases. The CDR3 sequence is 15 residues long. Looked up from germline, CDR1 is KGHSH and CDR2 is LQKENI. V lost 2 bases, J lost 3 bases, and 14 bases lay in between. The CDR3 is CASSPIREFVYEQYF. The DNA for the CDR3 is TGTGCCAGCTCACCAATCCGGGAGTTTGTCTACGAGCAGTACTTC.

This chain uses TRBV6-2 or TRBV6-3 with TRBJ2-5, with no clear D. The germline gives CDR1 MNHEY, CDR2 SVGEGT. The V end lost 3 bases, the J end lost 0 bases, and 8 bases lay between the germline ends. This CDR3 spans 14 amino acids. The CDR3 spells CASSYLGYQETQYF. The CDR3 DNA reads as TGTGCCAGCAGTTATCTTGGGTACCAAGAGACCCAGTACTTC.

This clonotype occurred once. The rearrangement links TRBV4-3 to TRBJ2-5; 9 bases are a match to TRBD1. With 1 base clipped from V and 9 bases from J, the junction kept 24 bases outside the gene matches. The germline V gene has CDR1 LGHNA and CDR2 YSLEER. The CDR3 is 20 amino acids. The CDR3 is CASSQGLAGTGRVVNEAQYF. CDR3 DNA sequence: TGCGCCAGCAGCCAAGGTCTCGCCGGGACAGGGCGTGTTGTAAATGAGGCCCAGTACTTC.

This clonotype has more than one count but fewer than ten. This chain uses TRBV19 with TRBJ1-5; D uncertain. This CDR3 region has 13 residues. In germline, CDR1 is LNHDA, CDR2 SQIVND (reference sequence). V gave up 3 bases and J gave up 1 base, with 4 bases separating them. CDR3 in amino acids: CASSMGSNQPQHF. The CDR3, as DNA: TGTGCCAGTAGTATGGGGAGCAATCAGCCCCAGCATTTT.

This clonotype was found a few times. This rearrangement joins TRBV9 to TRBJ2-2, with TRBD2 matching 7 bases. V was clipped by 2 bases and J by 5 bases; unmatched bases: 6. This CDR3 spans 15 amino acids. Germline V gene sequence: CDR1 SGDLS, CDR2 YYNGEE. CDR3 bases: TGTGCCAGCAGCGTTGTCCCGGGGGGAACCGGGGAGCTGTTTTTT. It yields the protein CASSVVPGGTGELFF.

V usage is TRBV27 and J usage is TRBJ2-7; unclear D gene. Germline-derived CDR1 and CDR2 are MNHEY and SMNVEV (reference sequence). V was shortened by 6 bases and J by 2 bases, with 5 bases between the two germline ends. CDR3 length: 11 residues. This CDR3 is CASSRTYEQYF. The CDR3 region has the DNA TGTGCCAGCAGCCGCACCTACGAGCAGTACTTC.

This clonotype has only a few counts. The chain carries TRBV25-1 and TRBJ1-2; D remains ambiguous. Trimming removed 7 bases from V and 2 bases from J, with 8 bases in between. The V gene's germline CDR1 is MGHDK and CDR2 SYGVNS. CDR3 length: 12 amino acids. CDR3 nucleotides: TGTGCCAGCACCTGGGGAAACTATGGCTACACCTTC. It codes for CASTWGNYGYTF.

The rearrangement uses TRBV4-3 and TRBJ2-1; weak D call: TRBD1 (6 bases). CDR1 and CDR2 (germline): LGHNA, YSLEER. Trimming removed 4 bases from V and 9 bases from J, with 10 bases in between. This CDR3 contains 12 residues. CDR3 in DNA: TGCGCCAGCAGCCGCCAGGGGAGTGAGCAGTTCTTC. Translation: CASSRQGSEQFF.